The text below deals with one T cell receptor (beta chain). This clone was detected only a few times. Its antigen is not yet known. Base qualities are missing; no much larger clone stands one base away. CDR1 SEHNR and CDR2 FQNEAQ are derived from the germline V gene (reference sequence). There are 13 amino acids in the CDR3, from cysteine to phenylalanine inclusive. The CDR3 DNA has 39 bases and is translated from base 1. V is clipped by 5 bases and J by 3 bases, and the sequence between their germline boundaries is 11 bases long. This record belongs to a study of blood T cell repertoires in COVID-19 (dated by TCRdb to 2020 to 2021). Turning to the overall study: The collaborator samples originated in the United States, Italy and Spain and spanned the acute and convalescent phases of COVID-19. Sample metadata almost always included a de-identified subject ID, COVID-19 status, age in years and sex. The repertoires were made available in a free public database intended to serve as a resource for research on the immune response to SARS-CoV-2. The prospective study material was composed of cDNA or gDNA derived from T cells, B-cell-depleted T cells, or PBMCs. The samples were drawn from the first 160 participants of the ongoing ImmuneRACE study and from over a thousand subjects provided by 6 global collaborators. Where available, HLA class I and class II types were obtained from metadata supplied by the sample provider rather than from assay-based typing. The dataset comprised deeply sampled blood TCRbeta repertoires from subjects exposed to, actively infected with, or recovered from COVID-19. Results the study describes overall, beyond this receptor: The amount of clinical and demographic metadata varied by source and participant and was provided uncurated.

TCRbeta CDR3 regions were amplified from genomic DNA by means of the immunoSEQ Assay, a bias-controlled multiplex PCR. The original pipeline was this. Within the assay, amplification of reference gene primers was used to estimate how many nucleated cells each sample contained. Sequence reads were collapsed and filtered to measure the absolute abundance of every unique TCRbeta CDR3 rearrangement. For each sample, productive Simpson clonality was calculated by taking the square root of Simpson's diversity index across productive rearrangements. TCRdb limited this immuneACCESS table to in-frame rearrangements with V and J called. A share of clones is missing; checked studies link under half to unresolved V genes, and the rest is unexplained. D and trimming were read from the DNA, whereas the V and J calls and clone size are those reported in that table. This sample gives approximately 330,000 clones in total; approximately 83% of them show up just once. The biggest ten clones account for about 4% of the sample.

Participants in the prospective study were aged roughly 18 to 95 years, lived in under 30 United States geographic areas, and enrolled through a virtual design. In the prospective study, cohorts were assigned on the basis of participant-reported clinical history obtained from a screening survey and a study questionnaire. In the prospective study, whole blood, serum and a nasopharyngeal or oropharyngeal swab were collected from each participant by mobile phlebotomists. Participants in the prospective study had the option to provide additional blood draws and questionnaires over a 2-month period. Before DNA extraction, prospective study blood samples were shipped either frozen or at room temperature.

The chain links TRBV7-9 with TRBJ2-7, and the D gene may be TRBD2, 5 bases matching. Specimen: PBMCs or T cells enriched from blood (not recorded which). This clonotype was sampled from a woman in her 40s with acute COVID-19. The sequenced DNA: TGTGCCAGCAGCCGAGGTGAGGGCTACGAGCAGTACTTC. Its coded protein is CASSRGEGYEQYF.